The text below deals with one TCR beta chain. The sample comes from a study of blood T cell repertoires in COVID-19. Across the study: Samples representing acute and convalescent COVID-19 were sourced from the United States, Italy and Spain. T cells, B-cell-depleted T cells, or PBMCs supplied cDNA or gDNA.

The V and J ends lost 1 base and 3 bases, in that order; junction bases with no gene match: 3. The CDR3 is 16 amino acids. Germline V gene lookup returns CDR1 LGHNA and CDR2 YNFKEQ. Original methodology: Reference gene primer amplification yielded estimated nucleated cell counts. The table came from immunoSEQ multiplex PCR; TCRdb's copy has only in-frame clones and leaves some out. D and trimming were read from the DNA, whereas the V and J calls and clone size are those reported in that table. The repertoire holds roughly 110,000 clones, with 80% to 90% as singletons. The receptor was isolated from a woman aged 50 to 60 with acute or convalescent COVID-19. The sequencing input was peripheral blood. This sequence joins TRBV4-2 and TRBJ2-1; 10 nucleotides line up with TRBD2. The CDR3 DNA reads as TGTGCCAGCAGCCAAGGTCTAGCGGGGGACTACAATGAGCAGTTCTTC. As protein: CASSQGLAGDYNEQFF.